Each of the 28 T cell receptor beta chains below was sequenced from the same sample in a study of cytomegalovirus exposure and HLA in healthy donors. Vbeta (60) and Jbeta (13) primers were used in the PCR. Repertoires were generated with immunoSEQ multiplex PCR, while TCRdb's copy carries only in-frame clones and drops some. This table holds under 200,000 clones, around 68% found once. Material: PBMCs. These receptors were collected from a man aged 50 to 60 in good health and CMV-seronegative.

The J gene is TRBJ2-7, the V gene TRBV9, with a possible D match to TRBD2 (5 bases). Germline V gene sequence: CDR1 SGDLS, CDR2 YYNGEE. Trimming pared 6 bases from V and 6 bases from J, leaving 16 bases between. There are 13 residues in the CDR3. The chain's CDR3 is CASNGNEGSEQYF. The CDR3 DNA sequence: TGTGCCAGCAACGGAAACGAGGGTTCCGAGCAGTACTTC.

The chain combines TRBV5-1 with TRBJ2-1; the D gene is possibly TRBD1 (6 bases). Germline V gene sequence: CDR1 SGHRS, CDR2 YFSETQ. V was shortened by 7 bases and J by 0 bases, with 14 bases between the two germline ends. CDR3 size: 15 residues. CDR3 DNA sequence: TGCGCCAGCCGCATCAGGGGAAGCTCCTACAATGAGCAGTTCTTC. As protein: CASRIRGSSYNEQFF.

The V and J genes are TRBV7-2 and TRBJ1-2, with D unclear. CDR1 is SGHTA and CDR2 is FQGNSA in the germline V gene. CDR3 length equals 14 residues. Trimming stripped 5 bases from V and 6 bases from J, with 16 bases between. For the CDR3, the DNA is TGTGCCAGCAGCCCCTCGGGGAGTTTTCATGGCTACACCTTC. As protein: CASSPSGSFHGYTF.

The chain links TRBV6-5 to TRBJ2-1; D is ambiguous. Between the trimmed V and J ends, which lost 0 bases and 15 bases, there was a span of 15 bases. From germline, CDR1 is MNHEY and CDR2 SVGAGI. The CDR3 has 13 residues. The CDR3 sequence is CASSYSIEAPRFF. In DNA, the CDR3 is TGTGCCAGCAGTTACTCGATCGAGGCTCCTCGGTTCTTC.

The V gene is TRBV5-4, the J gene TRBJ1-1; unclear D gene. V lost 3 bases to trimming and J lost 0 bases, with 15 bases between them. Germline V CDR1 and CDR2: SGHNT, YYREEE (reference sequence). The CDR3 has 16 amino acids. The CDR3 sequence is CASSSSVGGLNTEAFF. The CDR3 coding sequence is TGTGCCAGCAGCTCGAGCGTGGGAGGACTGAACACTGAAGCTTTCTTT.

V is TRBV4-1 and J is TRBJ2-7, with D possibly TRBD2 on 6 matching bases. The CDR3 is 15 amino acids. The germline V and J ends were trimmed by 4 bases and 4 bases, with 17 bases remaining between them. CDR1 is MGHRA and CDR2 is YSYEKL in the germline V gene. The CDR3 DNA follows: TGCGCCAGCAGCCCCGGGGCAGGGAGGTCGTACGAGCAGTACTTC. Protein: CASSPGAGRSYEQYF.

This clone was counted a few times. The chain carries TRBV7-2 and TRBJ1-1; possibly TRBD1 for D (5 bases). CDR1 and CDR2 (germline): SGHTA, FQGNSA. The CDR3 extends over 18 amino acids. Deletions cut 0 bases from V and 1 base from J, with 18 bases between. CDR3 nucleotide sequence: TGTGCCAGCAGCTTAGCCGTTGGCAGGGTGGGGCGGAACACTGAAGCTTTCTTT. Residues: CASSLAVGRVGRNTEAFF.

For this clone: The sample has other DNA sequences that encode this CDR3 too. V usage is TRBV6-1 and J usage is TRBJ2-7, with D possibly TRBD2 on 5 matching bases. V was trimmed by 6 bases and J by 4 bases, leaving 16 bases between them. CDR1 is MNHNS, CDR2 SASEGT, per germline. This CDR3 is 14 amino acids long. The CDR3 nucleotides are TGTGCCAGCAGAACTCTAGCTTCCCCGTACGAGCAGTACTTC. As protein: CASRTLASPYEQYF.

The chain uses TRBV5-4 and TRBJ2-5, with D tentatively TRBD2 (6 bases). V dropped 4 bases and J dropped 1 base, with 14 bases sitting between them. The CDR3 length is 15 residues. In germline, CDR1 is SGHNT, CDR2 YYREEE (reference sequence). The CDR3 here is CASSPSGGFQETQYF. CDR3 sequence (DNA): TGTGCCAGCAGCCCTTCCGGGGGTTTCCAAGAGACCCAGTACTTC.

With regard to this clone: Different DNA sequences within this sample yield the same CDR3. The chain joins TRBV18 to TRBJ1-1, with TRBD1 identical over 11 bases. V gave up 6 bases and J gave up 5 bases; unmatched junction bases: 5. Germline V gene sequence: CDR1 KGHSH, CDR2 LQKENI. This CDR3 has 14 residues. CDR3 bases: TGTGCCAGCTCCCTTGGGACAGGGGGGACTGAAGCTTTCTTT. Protein: CASSLGTGGTEAFF.

A few counts support this clone. The chain recombines TRBV7-9 with TRBJ1-5, with 10 bases matching TRBD1. Germline values: CDR1 SEHNR, CDR2 FQNEAQ (reference sequence). Trimming took 5 bases from V and 7 from J; bases not matched to a gene: 11. This CDR3 spans 16 amino acids. CDR3 nucleotide sequence: TGTGCCAGCAGCCCCTTGGGGACAGGGGTGAGGCAGCCCCAGCATTTT. It is translated as CASSPLGTGVRQPQHF. Based on the CDR3 plus reference TRBV7-9 and TRBJ1-5, the full variable domain is DTGVSQNPRHKITKRGQNVTFRCDPISEHNRLYWYRQTLGQGPEFLTYFQNEAQLEKSRLLSDRFSAERPKGSFSTLEIQRTEQGDSAMYLCASSPLGTGVRQPQHFGDGTRLSIL.

The chain recombines TRBV13 with TRBJ1-5, with a weak D call TRBD1 (6 bases). With 5 bases removed from V and 7 bases from J, the gap between germline ends came to 12 bases. Germline loops: CDR1 PRHDT, CDR2 FYEKMQ (reference sequence). The CDR3 has 13 residues. The CDR3 region has the DNA TGTGCCAGCAGCCGTAACAGGGACCAGCCCCAGCATTTT. It codes for CASSRNRDQPQHF.

The chain couples TRBV6-5 to TRBJ1-1; 9 bases agree with TRBD1. CDR1 and CDR2 (germline): MNHEY, SVGAGI. The CDR3 totals 13 residues. V was pared by 6 bases and J by 7 bases, with 6 bases of the junction left unmatched. This CDR3 is CASRHGQGNEAFF. In DNA form, the CDR3 reads TGTGCCAGCAGGCATGGACAGGGGAATGAAGCTTTCTTT.

The chain links TRBV19 to TRBJ1-3, with unresolved D. The length of the CDR3 is 14 residues. CDR1 is LNHDA, CDR2 SQIVND, per germline (reference sequence). The ends were cut back, 8 bases at V and 0 bases at J, with 11 bases in the middle. The DNA for the CDR3 is TGTGCCAGTTCTTCGGTCCTCTCTGGAAACACCATATATTTT. This codes for CASSSVLSGNTIYF.

This clone came up a few times. The V gene is TRBV6-5, the J gene TRBJ1-2; 10 bases are shared with TRBD1. With 10 bases clipped from V and 8 bases from J, the junction kept 10 bases outside the gene matches. The germline V gene has CDR1 MNHEY and CDR2 SVGAGI. The CDR3 contains 13 residues. In nucleotides, the CDR3 is TGTGCCACGACTCGGGACAGGGGTAACGGCTACACCTTC. Translated, it gives CATTRDRGNGYTF.

The V and J genes are TRBV19 and TRBJ2-7, with 11 nucleotides matching TRBD2. The germline V gene has CDR1 LNHDA and CDR2 SQIVND (reference sequence). The V segment lost 4 bases and the J segment 1 base; nucleotides outside the gene matches: 0. This CDR3 is 14 amino acids long. The CDR3 protein is CASSRLAGSYEQYF. CDR3 DNA sequence: TGTGCCAGTAGTAGACTAGCGGGGTCCTACGAGCAGTACTTC.

This clone was detected only once. CDR3 loop: CASSLGTSASYEQYF. The DNA of the CDR3 is TGTGCCAGCAGCCTCGGGACTAGCGCCTCCTACGAGCAGTACTTC. The V and J genes are TRBV7-2 and TRBJ2-7; 10 bases match TRBD2. The CDR3 length is 15 residues. V was pared by 5 bases and J by 0 bases, with 4 bases of the junction left unmatched. The germline V gene has CDR1 SGHTA and CDR2 FQGNSA.

The chain combines TRBV7-9 with TRBJ2-7, with 8 bases fitting TRBD1. This CDR3 has 12 residues. From germline, CDR1 is SEHNR and CDR2 FQNEAQ (reference sequence). The V segment lost 5 bases and the J segment 6 bases; nucleotides outside the gene matches: 3. CDR3 DNA: TGTGCCAGCAGCCCCGACAGGGGCGAGCAGTACTTC. Protein sequence: CASSPDRGEQYF.

The genes are TRBV19 and TRBJ2-7, with 8 bases that match TRBD1. This CDR3 has 16 amino acids. J was trimmed by 2 bases and V by 5 bases; bases with no gene match: 11. CDR1 LNHDA and CDR2 SQIVND come from the germline V gene (reference sequence). DNA of the CDR3: TGTGCCAGTAGTCTCACCTCCGGGACAGGAACCTACGAGCAGTACTTC. Translation: CASSLTSGTGTYEQYF.

The table lists this clone with a few counts. This chain joins TRBV10-3 and TRBJ1-5, with D possibly matching TRBD1 (5 bases). Deletions cut 8 bases from V and 7 bases from J, with 15 bases between. Germline V gives CDR1 ENHRY, CDR2 SYGVKD. This CDR3 spans 13 amino acids. The CDR3 DNA follows: TGTGCCATCGAGCGGGACCTGGGACAGCCCCAGCATTTT. Translating it yields CAIERDLGQPQHF.

The chain employs TRBV19 and TRBJ2-7; 8 bases align to TRBD2. CDR3 length: 16 residues. V shed 5 bases and J 3 bases; nucleotides not matched to a gene: 12. Germline loops: CDR1 LNHDA, CDR2 SQIVND (reference sequence). In nucleotides, the CDR3 is TGTGCCAGTAGTGCGACCCTAGCGGGCGGGTTCTACGAGCAGTACTTC. It yields the protein CASSATLAGGFYEQYF.

The genes are TRBV21-1 and TRBJ1-1. TRBV21-1 is labeled a pseudogene. The length of the CDR3 is 12 residues. CDR3 DNA: TGTGCCAGCAGTATTTCGGACACTGAAGCTTTCTTT. This gives the protein CASSISDTEAFF.

This rearrangement joins TRBV4-1 to TRBJ1-1; the match to TRBD1 covers 10 bases. The V segment lost 1 base and the J segment 4 bases; nucleotides outside the gene matches: 9. Germline CDR1 MGHRA, CDR2 YSYEKL. This CDR3 has 17 amino acids. CDR3 sequence (DNA): TGCGCCAGCAGCCAAGCTCGAGACAGGGGGCTGGCCACTGAAGCTTTCTTT. The encoded protein is CASSQARDRGLATEAFF.

This chain links TRBV19 with TRBJ1-2, with D possibly being TRBD1 (6 bases). This CDR3 spans 15 amino acids. Looked up from germline, CDR1 is LNHDA and CDR2 is SQIVND (reference sequence). Trimming left V 2 bases short and J 0 bases short, with 10 bases between. As DNA, the CDR3 is TGTGCCAGTAGTATATCTACAGGGCCTAACTATGGCTACACCTTC. Translation gives CASSISTGPNYGYTF.

In this sample, this clone turned up a few times. The chain carries TRBV6-1 and TRBJ2-2, with 10 bases matching TRBD1. The CDR3 contains 16 residues. Per germline, CDR1 MNHNS and CDR2 SASEGT. Trimming at V came to 4 bases and at J to 5 bases, leaving 7 bases not matched to a gene. For the CDR3, the DNA is TGTGCCAGCAGTGCCCGGGACAGGGGATATACCGGGGAGCTGTTTTTT. This gives the protein CASSARDRGYTGELFF.

The chain joins TRBV9 to TRBJ2-5; D is uncertain. Germline loops: CDR1 SGDLS, CDR2 YYNGEE. V dropped 0 bases and J dropped 3 bases, with 9 bases sitting between them. This CDR3 is built from 14 residues. The CDR3 spells CASSVAPTEETQYF. The CDR3 DNA is TGTGCCAGCAGCGTAGCTCCTACTGAAGAGACCCAGTACTTC.

This rearrangement joins TRBV11-2 to TRBJ2-2; D perhaps matches TRBD1 (7 bases). There are 16 residues in the CDR3. V lost 4 bases and J lost 2, with 14 bases in between. Germline V gives CDR1 SGHAT, CDR2 FQNNGV. Here the CDR3 DNA reads TGTGCCAGCAGCTACCAGGGGGGAGGTAACACCGGGGAGCTGTTTTTT. Translated: CASSYQGGGNTGELFF.

In this sample, this clone turned up a few times. The V and J genes are TRBV21-1 and TRBJ1-2. TRBV21-1 is a pseudogene segment. The CDR3 extends over 14 amino acids. The CDR3 nucleotides are TGTGCCAGCAGCAAAGGTCCCGCGGACTATGGCTACACCTTC. Protein: CASSKGPADYGYTF.